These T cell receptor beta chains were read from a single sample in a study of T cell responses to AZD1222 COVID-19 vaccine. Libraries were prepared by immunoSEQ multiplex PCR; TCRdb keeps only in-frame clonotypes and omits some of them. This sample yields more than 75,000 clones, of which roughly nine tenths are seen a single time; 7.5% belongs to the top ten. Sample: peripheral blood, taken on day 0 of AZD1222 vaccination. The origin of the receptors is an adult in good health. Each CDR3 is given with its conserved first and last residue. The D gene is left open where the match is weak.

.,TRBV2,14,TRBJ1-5,TGTGCCAGCAGGTGGGGGGCGAGCAATCAGCCCCAGCATTTT,CASRWGASNQPQHF
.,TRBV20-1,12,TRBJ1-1,TGCAGTGCTAGTCGGCCGAACACTGAAGCTTTCTTT,CSASRPNTEAFF
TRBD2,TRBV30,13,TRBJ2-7,TGTGCCTGGGGCGGACTAGCCTCCTACGAGCAGTACTTC,CAWGGLASYEQYF
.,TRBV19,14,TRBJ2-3,TGTGCCAGTAGTATTCAGGGTTTCACAGATACGCAGTATTTT,CASSIQGFTDTQYF
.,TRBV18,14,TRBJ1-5,TGTGCCAGCTCCAGGGAGGTGGTCAATCAGCCCCAGCATTTT,CASSREVVNQPQHF
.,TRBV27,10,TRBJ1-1,TGTTATACAAGAGGGGGAGGGGCTTTCTTT,CYTRGGGAFF
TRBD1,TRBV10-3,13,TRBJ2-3,TGTGCCATCGGTTCAGGGGGCGTAGATACGCAGTATTTT,CAIGSGGVDTQYF
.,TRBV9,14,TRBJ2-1,TGTGCCAGCAGCGGGGGGCCCGGGGGTAATGAGCAGTTCTTC,CASSGGPGGNEQFF
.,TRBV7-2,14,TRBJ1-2,TGTGCCAGCAGCCCCTACAGGGAGAACTATGGCTACACCTTC,CASSPYRENYGYTF
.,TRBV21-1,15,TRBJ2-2,TGTGCCAGCAGCAAGGGGGTAGCGGGTGACGGGGAGCTGTTTTTT,CASSKGVAGDGELFF